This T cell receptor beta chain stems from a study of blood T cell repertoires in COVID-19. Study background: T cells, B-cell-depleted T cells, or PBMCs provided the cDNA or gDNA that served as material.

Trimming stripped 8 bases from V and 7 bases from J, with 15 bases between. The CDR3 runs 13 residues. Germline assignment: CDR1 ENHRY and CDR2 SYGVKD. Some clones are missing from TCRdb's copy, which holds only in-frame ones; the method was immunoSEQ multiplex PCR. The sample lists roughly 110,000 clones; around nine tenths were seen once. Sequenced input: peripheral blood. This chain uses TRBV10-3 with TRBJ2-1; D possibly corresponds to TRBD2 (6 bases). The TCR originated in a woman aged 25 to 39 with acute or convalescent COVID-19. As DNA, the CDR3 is TGTGCCATCTCGGACGGGAGTAGGAATGAGCAGTTCTTC. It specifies CAISDGSRNEQFF.